What follows is one TCR beta chain and its context. Its antigen is currently unknown. This entry is derived from a study of cytomegalovirus exposure and HLA in healthy donors. Study results and caveats: Usually a TCR sequence was rare, but some public TCRs were found in many donors. Cytomegalovirus-associated TCR beta chains were listed, numbering some 150. There was a cluster of highly shared sequence variants that was likely a sequencing artifact. Available immune exposure information covered CMV serostatus only.

The PCR made use of 60 Vbeta and 13 Jbeta primers. Assay used: immunoSEQ multiplex PCR; TCRdb lists only in-frame clones, some missing. The sample lists around 220,000 clones, roughly 80% occurring once. Germline CDR1 reads MNHNS; CDR2 reads SASEGT. The CDR3 is 13 amino acids. The germline V and J ends were trimmed by 8 bases and 2 bases, with 11 bases remaining between them. Material for sequencing was PBMCs. This clonotype originated in a middle-aged man in good health and CMV-seronegative. The rearrangement joins TRBV6-1 to TRBJ2-3; D call uncertain. The CDR3 protein is CASRTVVTDTQYF. DNA of the CDR3: TGTGCCAGCCGTACTGTGGTCACAGATACGCAGTATTTT.